This T cell receptor beta chain was captured by sequencing in a study of CXCR3-negative and CXCR3-positive naive CD8 T cells. Study details: Per library, roughly 1.6 +/- 0.3 million reads; about 150 million TRB reads overall.

Whole-study findings and limits: Partially decreased CXCR3 expression was recorded after cryopreservation, and fresh PBMCs were used in most assays. CXCR3-expressing naive cells carried TRB CDR3s more hydrophobic than those of CXCR3-negative naive cells.

Germline-derived CDR1 and CDR2 are SQVTM and ANQGSEA. The CDR3 runs to 16 residues. Regarding this clonotype: Its antigen is currently unknown.

UMI-tagged TRB cDNA libraries were built via 5' RACE. TCRdb re-called the 5' RACE reads and catalogs CDR3 proteins one per entry, DNA excluded. This repertoire includes 130,000 to 150,000 distinct CDR3 sequences. This TCR was sampled from a human donor in good health. Some clones in this sample may be carry-over from other donors' samples. The chain recombines TRBV29-1 with TRBJ2-3; with no DNA, the TCRdb D assignment of TRBD2 cannot be verified. Sequencing was done on a sample of naive CXCR3+ CD8+ T cells from blood. Described subset: CD45RO-CCR7+CD27+CD95- naive CD8+ T cells expressing CXCR3 (TNR3+). CDR3 amino acids: CSVEDALSGTEDTQYF.